This passage covers 14 T cell receptor beta chains from one sample sequenced in a study of blood T cells in healthy people across ages. PCR was performed a second time for about 6 to 12 cycles using a sample-barcoded 5' primer and a J-beta primer mix. TCRdb re-called the 5' RACE reads with MiXCR, one entry per CDR3 protein. The profile shows about 620,000 distinct CDR3 sequences, around 20% of them singletons. The sample was blood. These receptors were obtained from a man aged 70 or older in good health.

CDR3 nucleotide sequence: TGTGCCAGCAGCCTAGACGGGAGAAACGCCGGGGAGCTGTTTTTT. This encodes CASSLDGRNAGELFF. The chain links TRBV5-5 to TRBJ2-2; D possibly corresponds to TRBD2 (6 bases). Trimming stripped 4 bases from V and 6 bases from J, with 16 bases between. In germline, CDR1 is SGHKS, CDR2 YYEKEE (reference sequence). The CDR3 has 15 amino acids.

This chain links TRBV2 with TRBJ2-5; D unresolved. The CDR3 covers 13 residues. The V gene lost 8 bases and the J gene lost 4 bases, with 14 bases spanning the gap. Germline V CDR1 and CDR2: SNHLY, FYNNEI. The CDR3, as DNA: TGTGCCAGCGCCGGAAGTGGCGGAGAGACCCAGTACTTC. Protein: CASAGSGGETQYF.

The chain combines TRBV6-1 with TRBJ1-5; tentatively, D is TRBD1 (5 bases). V lost 3 bases and J 7 bases, leaving 16 bases between the germline ends. The CDR3 contains 15 residues. Germline values: CDR1 MNHNS, CDR2 SASEGT. The CDR3 DNA is TGTGCCAGCAGTGACCGGGACCGACGGGAACAGCCCCAGCATTTT. Residues: CASSDRDRREQPQHF.

This clonotype occurred a few times. V is TRBV28 and J is TRBJ2-7, with a weak D call TRBD1 (6 bases). V was cut by 5 bases and J by 0 bases, with 14 bases left in between. The CDR3 loop spans 15 amino acids. Looked up from germline, CDR1 is MDHEN and CDR2 is SYDVKM. The CDR3 DNA follows: TGTGCCAGCAGTACACGGACAGACCTCTCCTACGAGCAGTACTTC. Residues: CASSTRTDLSYEQYF.

This clonotype was seen more than once but under ten times. This chain uses TRBV6-5 with TRBJ2-2; no firm D call. This CDR3 spans 14 amino acids. Per the germline V gene, CDR1 is MNHEY and CDR2 is SVGAGI. Trimming took off 6 bases at V and 6 bases at J, with 14 bases between the two ends. CDR3: CASSLLTGAGELFF. CDR3 in DNA: TGTGCCAGCAGCCTCCTGACGGGCGCCGGGGAGCTGTTTTTT.

This clonotype was seen only a few times. This CDR3 is CASRGLAGSYNEQFF. CDR3 nucleotides: TGTGCCAGCAGGGGACTAGCGGGGTCCTACAATGAGCAGTTCTTC. The V and J genes are TRBV6-2 or TRBV6-3 and TRBJ2-1, with 13 bases identical to TRBD2. The CDR3 spans 15 residues. CDR1 and CDR2 (germline): MNHEY, SVGEGT. Losses at the gene ends were 6 bases for V and 1 base for J; bases not matched to a gene: 0.

J is TRBJ2-5 and V is TRBV9; 9 positions match TRBD2. The better agreement between TRBJ2-1 and the DNA end casts doubt on the J call. This CDR3 has 16 amino acids. Germline CDR1 SGDLS, CDR2 YYNGEE. DNA for the CDR3: TGTGCCAGCAGCGCCTTGGGCGGGAGGGCCGACAATGAGCAGTTCTTC. The encoded protein is CASSALGGRADNEQFF.

This chain links TRBV7-8 with TRBJ2-7; TRBD2 matches at 9 bases. This CDR3 is built from 16 residues. Germline CDR1 is SGHVS and CDR2 is FQNEAQ. V dropped 1 base and J dropped 6; count of bases not matched to a gene: 10. CDR3 coding DNA: TGTGCCAGCAGCTTAGGGTCTGCTAGCGGGAATGGCGAGCAGTACTTC. Residues: CASSLGSASGNGEQYF.

The chain joins TRBV2 to TRBJ2-7; no clear D gene. This CDR3 region has 12 residues. The germline V gene has CDR1 SNHLY and CDR2 FYNNEI. V was clipped by 6 bases and J by 5 bases, with 11 bases between them. CDR3 in amino acids: CASSWALDEQYF. The CDR3 DNA sequence: TGTGCCAGCAGCTGGGCGTTAGACGAGCAGTACTTC.

This clonotype has ten or more counts. The chain uses TRBV5-6 and TRBJ2-5; TRBD1 matches 7 bases. The J call may be faulty, since TRBJ2-1 better matches the DNA end. The CDR3 sequence is 12 residues long. CDR1 and CDR2 from the germline V gene are SGHDT and YYEEEE. The CDR3 here is CASSQTGPEQFF. The DNA for the CDR3 is TGTGCCAGCAGCCAGACAGGGCCTGAGCAGTTCTTC.

The J gene is TRBJ2-5, the V gene TRBV7-2, with D possibly being TRBD2 (6 bases). This CDR3 has 15 amino acids. Germline values: CDR1 SGHTA, CDR2 FQGNSA. The germline V and J ends were trimmed by 2 bases and 11 bases, with 21 bases remaining between them. CDR3 region: CASSLKVAGSGEQYF. The CDR3 DNA follows: TGTGCCAGCAGCTTAAAAGTGGCCGGGAGCGGTGAGCAGTACTTC.

This clonotype turned up a few times. The V gene is TRBV4-3, the J gene TRBJ2-3; a possible D gene is TRBD2 (6 bases). Trimming removed 1 base at V and 0 bases at J, with 11 bases between. Germline V gives CDR1 LGHNA, CDR2 YSLEER. This CDR3 is built from 16 residues. The DNA for the CDR3 is TGCGCCAGCAGCCAAGCAACGCGGGGAAGCACAGATACGCAGTATTTT. Protein product: CASSQATRGSTDTQYF.

The chain is built from TRBV7-9 and TRBJ1-3, with D unresolved. The CDR3 sequence is 12 residues long. CDR1 is SEHNR, CDR2 FQNEAQ, per germline (reference sequence). The ends were cut back, 5 bases at V and 8 bases at J, with 10 bases in the middle. CDR3 sequence reads: CASSRAGDTIYF. The CDR3 region has the DNA TGTGCCAGCAGCCGCGCCGGGGACACCATATATTTT.

This chain connects TRBV3-1 to TRBJ2-5, with TRBD2 matching 8 bases. TRBJ2-7 matches the DNA end more closely, so the J call is doubtful. The CDR3 is 15 amino acids. The germline gives CDR1 LGHDT, CDR2 YNNKEL (reference sequence). CDR3 in amino acids: CASSQDGTRFYEQYF. The CDR3 DNA follows: TGTGCCAGCAGCCAAGACGGGACTAGATTCTACGAGCAGTACTTC.